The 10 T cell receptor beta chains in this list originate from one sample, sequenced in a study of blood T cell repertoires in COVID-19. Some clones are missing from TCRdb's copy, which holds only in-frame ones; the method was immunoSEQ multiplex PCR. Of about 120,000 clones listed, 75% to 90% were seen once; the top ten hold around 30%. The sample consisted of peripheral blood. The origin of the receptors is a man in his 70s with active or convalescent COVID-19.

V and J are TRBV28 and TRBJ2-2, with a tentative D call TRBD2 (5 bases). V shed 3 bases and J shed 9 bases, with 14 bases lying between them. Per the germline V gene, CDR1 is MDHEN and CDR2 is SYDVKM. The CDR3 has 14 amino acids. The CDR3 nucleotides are TGTGCCAGCAGTTTTGGGAGCTCGGTTCGGGAGCTGTTTTTT. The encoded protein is CASSFGSSVRELFF.

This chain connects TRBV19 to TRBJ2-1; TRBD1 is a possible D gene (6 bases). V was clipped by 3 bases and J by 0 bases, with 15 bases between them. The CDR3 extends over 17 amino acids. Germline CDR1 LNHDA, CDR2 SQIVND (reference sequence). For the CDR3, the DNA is TGTGCCAGTAGTATCTCGGGCCAGGGGAGCTCCTACAATGAGCAGTTCTTC. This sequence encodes CASSISGQGSSYNEQFF.

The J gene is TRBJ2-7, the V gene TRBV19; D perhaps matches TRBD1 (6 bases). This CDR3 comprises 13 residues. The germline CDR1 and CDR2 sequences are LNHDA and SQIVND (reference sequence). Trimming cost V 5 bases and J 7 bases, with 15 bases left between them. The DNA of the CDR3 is TGTGCCAGTAGTTCACAGGGCTATGGGGAGCAGTACTTC. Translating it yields CASSSQGYGEQYF.

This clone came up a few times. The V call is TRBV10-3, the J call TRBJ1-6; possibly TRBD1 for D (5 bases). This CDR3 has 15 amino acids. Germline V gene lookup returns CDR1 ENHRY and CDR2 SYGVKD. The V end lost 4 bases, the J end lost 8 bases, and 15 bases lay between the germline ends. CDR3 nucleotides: TGTGCCATCAGTGGGCGGGGGGTTCGGGATTCACCCCTCCACTTT. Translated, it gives CAISGRGVRDSPLHF.

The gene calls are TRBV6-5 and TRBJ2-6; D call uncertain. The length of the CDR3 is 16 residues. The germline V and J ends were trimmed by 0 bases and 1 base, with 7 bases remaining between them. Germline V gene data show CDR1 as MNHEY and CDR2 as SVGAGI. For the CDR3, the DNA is TGTGCCAGCAGTTACTCGAGTAGTTCTGGGGCCAACGTCCTGACTTTC. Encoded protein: CASSYSSSSGANVLTF.

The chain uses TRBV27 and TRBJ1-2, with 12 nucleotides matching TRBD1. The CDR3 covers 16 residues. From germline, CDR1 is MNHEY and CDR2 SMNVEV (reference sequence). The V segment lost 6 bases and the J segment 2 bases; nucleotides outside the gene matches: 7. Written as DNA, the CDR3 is TGTGCCAGCAGGCCCGGGACAGGGGGCGGGAACTATGGCTACACCTTC. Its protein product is CASRPGTGGGNYGYTF.

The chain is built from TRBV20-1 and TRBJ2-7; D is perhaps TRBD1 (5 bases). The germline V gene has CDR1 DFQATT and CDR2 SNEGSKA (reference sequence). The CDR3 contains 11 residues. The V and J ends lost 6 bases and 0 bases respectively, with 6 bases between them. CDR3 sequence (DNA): TGCAGTGCAGACAGCTCCTACGAGCAGTACTTC. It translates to CSADSSYEQYF.

The chain's CDR3 is CASSQGRRQDTQYF. Here the CDR3 DNA reads TGCGCCAGCAGCCAAGGTAGGAGGCAGGATACGCAGTATTTT. The chain couples TRBV4-1 to TRBJ2-3; D perhaps matches TRBD2 (5 bases). V gave up 1 base and J gave up 6 bases, with 11 bases separating them. CDR1 MGHRA and CDR2 YSYEKL come from the germline V gene. CDR3 length: 14 amino acids.

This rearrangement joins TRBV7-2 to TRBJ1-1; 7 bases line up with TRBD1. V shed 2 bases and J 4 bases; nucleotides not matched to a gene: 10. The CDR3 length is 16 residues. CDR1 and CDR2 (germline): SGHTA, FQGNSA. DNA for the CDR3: TGTGCCAGCAGCTTAACCGGGACAGTGTCGGGCACTGAAGCTTTCTTT. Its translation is CASSLTGTVSGTEAFF.

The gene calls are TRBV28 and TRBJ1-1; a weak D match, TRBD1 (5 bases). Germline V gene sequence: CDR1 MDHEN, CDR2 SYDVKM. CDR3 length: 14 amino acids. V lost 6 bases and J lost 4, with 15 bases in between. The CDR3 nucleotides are TGTGCCAGCAGGGGGGGTTCCGGGGGCACTGAAGCTTTCTTT. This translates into CASRGGSGGTEAFF.